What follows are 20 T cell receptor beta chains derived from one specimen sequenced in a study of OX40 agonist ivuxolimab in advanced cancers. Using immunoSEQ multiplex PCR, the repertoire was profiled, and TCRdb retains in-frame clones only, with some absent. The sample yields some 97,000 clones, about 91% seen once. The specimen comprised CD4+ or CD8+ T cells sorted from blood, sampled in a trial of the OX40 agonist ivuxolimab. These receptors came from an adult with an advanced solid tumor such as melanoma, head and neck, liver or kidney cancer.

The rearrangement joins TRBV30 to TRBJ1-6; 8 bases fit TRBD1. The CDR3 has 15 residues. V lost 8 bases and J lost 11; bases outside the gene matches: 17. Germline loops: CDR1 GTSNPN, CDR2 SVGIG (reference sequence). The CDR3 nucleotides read TGTGCCACCCGAGGACAGGGAACATTCCTGGCACCCCTCCACTTT. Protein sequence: CATRGQGTFLAPLHF.

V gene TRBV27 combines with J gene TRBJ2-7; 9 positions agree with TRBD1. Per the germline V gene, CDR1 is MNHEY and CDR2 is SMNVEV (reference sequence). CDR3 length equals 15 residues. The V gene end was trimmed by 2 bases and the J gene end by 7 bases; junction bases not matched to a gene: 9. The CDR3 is CASSLRLGQGGEQYF. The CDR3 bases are TGTGCCAGCAGTTTACGCCTGGGACAGGGAGGAGAGCAGTACTTC.

CDR3 loop: CASYRGATEAFF. CDR3 nucleotides: TGTGCCAGCTACAGGGGAGCCACTGAAGCTTTCTTT. The chain employs TRBV6-5 and TRBJ1-1, with 7 bases fitting TRBD1. This CDR3 comprises 12 residues. The ends lost 8 bases at V and 4 bases at J; junction bases unmatched: 4. The germline gives CDR1 MNHEY, CDR2 SVGAGI.

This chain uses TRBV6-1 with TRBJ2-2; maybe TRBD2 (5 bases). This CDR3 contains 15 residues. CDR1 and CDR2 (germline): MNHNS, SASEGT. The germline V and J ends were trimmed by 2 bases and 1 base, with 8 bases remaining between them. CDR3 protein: CASSERTLNTGELFF. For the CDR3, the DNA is TGTGCCAGCAGTGAAAGGACTCTGAACACCGGGGAGCTGTTTTTT.

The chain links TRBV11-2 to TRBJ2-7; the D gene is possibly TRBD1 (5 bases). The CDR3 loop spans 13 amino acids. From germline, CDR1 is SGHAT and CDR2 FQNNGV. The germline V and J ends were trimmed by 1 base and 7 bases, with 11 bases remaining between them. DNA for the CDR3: TGTGCCAGCAGCTTAGCGGGCAGGGATGAGCAGTACTTC. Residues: CASSLAGRDEQYF.

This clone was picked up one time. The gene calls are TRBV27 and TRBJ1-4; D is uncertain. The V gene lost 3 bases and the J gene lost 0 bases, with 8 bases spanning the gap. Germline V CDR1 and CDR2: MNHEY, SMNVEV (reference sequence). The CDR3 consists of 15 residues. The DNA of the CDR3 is TGTGCCAGCAGTTTGGGGATAACAACTAATGAAAAACTGTTTTTT. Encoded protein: CASSLGITTNEKLFF.

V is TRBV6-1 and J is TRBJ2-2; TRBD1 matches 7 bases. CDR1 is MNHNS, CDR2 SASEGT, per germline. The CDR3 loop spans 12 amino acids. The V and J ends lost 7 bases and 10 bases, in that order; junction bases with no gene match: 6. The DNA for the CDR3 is TGTGCCAGCACTAAGGGGGCGCTGGAGCTGTTTTTT. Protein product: CASTKGALELFF.

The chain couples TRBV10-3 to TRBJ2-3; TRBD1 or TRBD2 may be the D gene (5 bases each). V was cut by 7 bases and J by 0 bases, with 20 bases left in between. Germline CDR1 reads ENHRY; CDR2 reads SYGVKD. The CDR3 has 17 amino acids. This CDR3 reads CAITRRGSATSTDTQYF. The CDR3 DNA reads TGTGCCATCACCCGAAGGGGTAGCGCGACTAGCACAGATACGCAGTATTTT.

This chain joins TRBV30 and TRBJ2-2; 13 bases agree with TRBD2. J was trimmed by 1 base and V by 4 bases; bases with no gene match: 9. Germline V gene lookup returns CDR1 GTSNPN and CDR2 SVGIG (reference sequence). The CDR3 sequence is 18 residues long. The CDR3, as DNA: TGTGCCTGGATCAGGACTAGCGGGAGATTCCGGAACACCGGGGAGCTGTTTTTT. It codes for CAWIRTSGRFRNTGELFF.

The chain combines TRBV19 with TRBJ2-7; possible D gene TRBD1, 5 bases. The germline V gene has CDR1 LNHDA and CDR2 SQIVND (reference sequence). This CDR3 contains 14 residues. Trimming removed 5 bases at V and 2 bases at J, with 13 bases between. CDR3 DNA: TGTGCCAGTAGTGCGCAGGACATAGCCTACGAGCAGTACTTC. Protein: CASSAQDIAYEQYF.

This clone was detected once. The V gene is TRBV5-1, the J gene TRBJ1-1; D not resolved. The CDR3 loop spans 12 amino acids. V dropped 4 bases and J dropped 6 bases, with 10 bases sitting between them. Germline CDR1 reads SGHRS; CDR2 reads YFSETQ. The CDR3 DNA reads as TGCGCCAGCAGCGAATACCACGCTGAAGCTTTCTTT. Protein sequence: CASSEYHAEAFF.

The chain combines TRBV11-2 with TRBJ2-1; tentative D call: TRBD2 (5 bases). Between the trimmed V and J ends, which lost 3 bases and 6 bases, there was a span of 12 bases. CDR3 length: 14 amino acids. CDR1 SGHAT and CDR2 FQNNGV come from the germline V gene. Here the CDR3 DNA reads TGTGCCAGCAGCTTGATGCTAGCCTCCAATGAGCAGTTCTTC. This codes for CASSLMLASNEQFF.

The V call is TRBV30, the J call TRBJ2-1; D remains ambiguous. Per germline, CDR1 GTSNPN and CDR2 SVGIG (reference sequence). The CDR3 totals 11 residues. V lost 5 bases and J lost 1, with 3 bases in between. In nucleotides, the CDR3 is TGTGCCTGGGAATCCTACAATGAGCAGTTCTTC. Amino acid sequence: CAWESYNEQFF.

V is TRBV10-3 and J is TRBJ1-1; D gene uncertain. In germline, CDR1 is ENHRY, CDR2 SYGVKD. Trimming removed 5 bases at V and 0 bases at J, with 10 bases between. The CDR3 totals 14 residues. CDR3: CAISLGGMNTEAFF. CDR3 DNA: TGTGCCATCAGTCTTGGAGGTATGAACACTGAAGCTTTCTTT.

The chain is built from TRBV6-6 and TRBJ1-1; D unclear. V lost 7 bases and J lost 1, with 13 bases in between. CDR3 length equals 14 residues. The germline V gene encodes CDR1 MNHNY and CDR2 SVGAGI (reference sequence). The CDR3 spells CASTRAGQNTEAFF. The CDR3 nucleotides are TGTGCCAGCACCCGGGCCGGGCAGAACACTGAAGCTTTCTTT.

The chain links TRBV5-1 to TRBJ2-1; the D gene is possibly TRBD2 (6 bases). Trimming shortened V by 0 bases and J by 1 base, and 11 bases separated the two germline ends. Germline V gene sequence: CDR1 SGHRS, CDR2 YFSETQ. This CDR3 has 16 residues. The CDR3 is CASSLARRESYNEQFF. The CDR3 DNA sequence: TGCGCCAGCAGCTTGGCCCGGCGGGAATCCTACAATGAGCAGTTCTTC.

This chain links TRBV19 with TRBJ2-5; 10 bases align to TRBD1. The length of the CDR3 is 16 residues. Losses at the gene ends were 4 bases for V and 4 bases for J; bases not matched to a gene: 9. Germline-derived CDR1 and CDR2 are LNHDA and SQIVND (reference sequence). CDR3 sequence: CASSRGTGEKGETQYF. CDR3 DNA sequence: TGTGCCAGTAGTAGGGGGACAGGGGAAAAAGGAGAGACCCAGTACTTC.

CDR3 region: CASSPRQGSFLLEKLFF. The CDR3 bases are TGTGCCAGCAGCCCACGACAGGGGTCTTTCCTGCTTGAAAAACTGTTTTTT. The rearrangement links TRBV7-9 to TRBJ1-4; 8 bases map to TRBD1. The CDR3 is 17 residues long. V trimming: 5 bases; J trimming: 7 bases; junction bases outside the gene matches: 15. Germline CDR1 is SEHNR and CDR2 is FQNEAQ (reference sequence). Complete variable domain (other parts from reference TRBV7-9 and TRBJ1-4): DTGVSQNPRHKITKRGQNVTFRCDPISEHNRLYWYRQTLGQGPEFLTYFQNEAQLEKSRLLSDRFSAERPKGSFSTLEIQRTEQGDSAMYLCASSPRQGSFLLEKLFFGSGTQLSVL.

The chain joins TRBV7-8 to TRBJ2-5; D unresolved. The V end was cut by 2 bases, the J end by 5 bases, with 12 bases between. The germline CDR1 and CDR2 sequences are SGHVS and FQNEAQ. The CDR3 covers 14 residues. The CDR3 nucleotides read TGTGCCAGCAGCTTACGATTGGGTGGGGAGACCCAGTACTTC. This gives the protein CASSLRLGGETQYF.

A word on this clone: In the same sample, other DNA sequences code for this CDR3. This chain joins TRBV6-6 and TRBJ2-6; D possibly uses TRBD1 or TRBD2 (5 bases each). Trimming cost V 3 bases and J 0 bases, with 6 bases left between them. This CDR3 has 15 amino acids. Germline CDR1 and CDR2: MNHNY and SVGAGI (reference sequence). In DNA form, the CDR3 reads TGTGCCAGCAGTTATGGGGGCTCTGGGGCCAACGTCCTGACTTTC. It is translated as CASSYGGSGANVLTF.